This T cell receptor beta chain stems from a study of T cell repertoires in cytomegalovirus infection. At the level of the study: From public TCR beta signatures came an indication of both CMV infection and matching HLA type.

TCRdb re-called the reads with MiXCR, one entry per CDR3 protein. The table includes roughly 500,000 distinct CDR3 sequences, about 33% detected once. This CDR3 has 13 residues. The germline V and J ends were trimmed by 5 bases and 9 bases, with 14 bases remaining between them. CDR1 is MDHEN and CDR2 is SYDVKM in the germline V gene. With respect to this clonotype: The antigen is not known.

The J gene is TRBJ1-5, the V gene TRBV28; no firm D call. This clonotype originated in a human donor in good health (CMV status not recorded). Some clones in this sample may be carry-over from other donors' samples. Here the sequenced sample was cultured PBMCs, taken from culture after CMV antigen stimulation. CDR3 amino acids: CASSLEVRRPQHF. In nucleotides, the CDR3 is TGTGCCAGCAGTCTGGAGGTCCGTCGGCCCCAGCATTTT.